The entry below gives a single TCR beta chain sequence along with its context. The V end lost 3 bases, the J end lost 4 bases, and 21 bases lay between the germline ends. The CDR3 spans 17 residues. Looked up from germline, CDR1 is MGHRA and CDR2 is YSYEKL. The authors ran a second PCR of about 6 to 11 cycles using a sample-barcoded 5' primer and a J-beta primer mix. One entry per CDR3 protein results from TCRdb running MiXCR on the 5' RACE reads. The repertoire includes roughly 1.9 million distinct CDR3 sequences, 30% to 40% of them detected once, and more than 20% sits in the top ten. This sample was taken from a study of blood T cells in healthy people across ages.

The chain combines TRBV4-1 with TRBJ1-2; D uncertain. The receptor's source is a human donor in good health. The sequenced sample consisted of blood. The CDR3 nucleotides read TGCGCCAGCAGCCACCCGGCAACGGACTGGGTGGCCTATGGCTACACCTTC. Its translation: CASSHPATDWVAYGYTF.